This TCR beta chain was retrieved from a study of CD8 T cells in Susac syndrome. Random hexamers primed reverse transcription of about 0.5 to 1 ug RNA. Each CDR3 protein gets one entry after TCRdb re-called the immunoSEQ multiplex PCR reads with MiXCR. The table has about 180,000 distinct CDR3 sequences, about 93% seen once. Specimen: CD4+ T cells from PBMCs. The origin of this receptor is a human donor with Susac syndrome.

The CDR3 loop reads CASSQRMNRAGGYTF. The CDR3 DNA sequence: TGTGCCAGCAGCCAAAGAATGAACAGGGCTGGCGGCTACACCTTC. The chain carries TRBV7-2 and TRBJ1-2; TRBD1 is a possible D gene (6 bases). V was trimmed by 5 bases and J by 8 bases, leaving 21 bases between them. CDR3 length equals 15 residues. Germline CDR1 is SGHTA and CDR2 is FQGNSA.